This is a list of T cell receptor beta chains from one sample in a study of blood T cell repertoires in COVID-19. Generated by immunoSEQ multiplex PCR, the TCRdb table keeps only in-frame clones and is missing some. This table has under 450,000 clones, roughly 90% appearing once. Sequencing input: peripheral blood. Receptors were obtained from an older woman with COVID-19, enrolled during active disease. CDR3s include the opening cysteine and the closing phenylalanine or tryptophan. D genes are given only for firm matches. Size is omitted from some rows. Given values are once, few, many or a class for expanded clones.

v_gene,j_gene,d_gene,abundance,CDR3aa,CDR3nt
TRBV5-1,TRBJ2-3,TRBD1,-,CASSFTGVADTQYF,TGCGCCAGCAGCTTTACAGGGGTGGCAGATACGCAGTATTTT
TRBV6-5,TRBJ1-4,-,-,CASSYSIKQGIEKLFF,TGTGCCAGCAGTTACTCGATTAAACAGGGTATTGAAAAACTGTTTTTT
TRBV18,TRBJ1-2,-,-,CASSPPAAGESGYTF,TGTGCCAGCTCACCACCGGCTGCAGGGGAAAGTGGCTACACCTTC
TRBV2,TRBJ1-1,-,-,CAQRRGGNTEAFF,TGTGCCCAGCGAAGAGGGGGGAACACTGAAGCTTTCTTT
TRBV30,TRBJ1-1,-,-,CAWSGGNTEAFF,TGTGCCTGGAGCGGGGGGAACACTGAAGCTTTCTTT
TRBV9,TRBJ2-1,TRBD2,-,CASSELRLAEYNEQFF,TGTGCCAGCAGCGAACTAAGACTAGCGGAGTACAATGAGCAGTTCTTC
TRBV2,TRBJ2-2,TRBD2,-,CASSDNDGSGGVLFTGELFF,TGTGCCAGCAGTGATAATGATGGTAGCGGGGGGGTGCTGTTCACCGGGGAGCTGTTTTTT
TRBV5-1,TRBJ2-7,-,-,CASSLVEGEQYF,TGCGCCAGCAGCTTGGTGGAGGGGGAGCAGTACTTC
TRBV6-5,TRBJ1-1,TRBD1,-,CASSGQGDTEAFF,TGTGCCAGCAGCGGACAGGGGGACACTGAAGCTTTCTTT
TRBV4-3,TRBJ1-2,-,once,CASSQDNTVSGYTF,TGCGCCAGCAGCCAAGATAACACAGTCAGTGGCTACACCTTC
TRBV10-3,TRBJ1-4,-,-,CATQTGINEKLFF,TGTGCCACCCAGACAGGTATTAATGAAAAACTGTTTTTT
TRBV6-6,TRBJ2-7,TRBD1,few,CAIARWDRGDEQYF,TGTGCCATCGCGCGTTGGGACAGGGGTGACGAGCAGTACTTC
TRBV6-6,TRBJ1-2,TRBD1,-,CASTVRTGDYGYTF,TGTGCCAGCACCGTCCGGACAGGAGACTATGGCTACACCTTC
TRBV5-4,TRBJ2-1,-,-,CASSLGGWEQFF,TGTGCCAGCAGCTTGGGAGGGTGGGAGCAGTTCTTC
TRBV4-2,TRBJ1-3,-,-,CASSQELGNTIYF,TGTGCCAGCAGCCAGGAGTTAGGAAACACCATATATTTT
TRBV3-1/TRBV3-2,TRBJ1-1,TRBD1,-,CASSPTGGLLAFF,TGTGCCAGCAGCCCGACAGGGGGCTTGTTGGCTTTCTTT
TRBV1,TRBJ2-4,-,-,CTRYGTPLPDSCLLAKNIQYF,TGCACCAGGTACGGGACACCACTGCCGGATTCGTGCCTTTTAGCCAAAAACATTCAGTACTTC
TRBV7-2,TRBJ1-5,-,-,CASSLLQAAWPQHF,TGTGCCAGCAGCTTACTACAGGCGGCGTGGCCCCAGCATTTT
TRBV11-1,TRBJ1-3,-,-,CASSYTRSVSGNTIYF,TGTGCCAGCAGCTATACCAGGTCCGTCTCTGGAAACACCATATATTTT
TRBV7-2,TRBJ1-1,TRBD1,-,CASSLAGTGLTEAFF,TGTGCCAGCAGCTTAGCCGGGACAGGGTTGACTGAAGCTTTCTTT
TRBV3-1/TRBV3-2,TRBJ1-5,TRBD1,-,CASSQGTGGNQPQHF,TGTGCCAGCAGCCAAGGGACAGGGGGTAATCAGCCCCAGCATTTT
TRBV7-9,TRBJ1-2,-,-,CASSLEGQPYGYTF,TGTGCCAGCAGCTTAGAGGGGCAACCCTATGGCTACACCTTC
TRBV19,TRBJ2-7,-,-,CASSIGPSSTYEQYF,TGTGCCAGTAGTATTGGCCCCTCTAGTACCTACGAGCAGTACTTC
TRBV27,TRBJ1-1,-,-,CASSSGLTGRAEAFF,TGTGCCAGCAGTTCAGGCCTTACCGGGAGGGCTGAAGCTTTCTTT
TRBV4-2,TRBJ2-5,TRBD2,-,CASSLAGAALETQYF,TGTGCCAGCAGCTTAGCGGGGGCCGCGTTAGAGACCCAGTACTTC
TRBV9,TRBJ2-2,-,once,CASTYGGGELFF,TGTGCCAGCACCTATGGAGGCGGGGAGCTGTTTTTT
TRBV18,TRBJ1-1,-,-,CASSYQGNTEAFF,TGTGCCAGCTCTTATCAGGGGAACACTGAAGCTTTCTTT
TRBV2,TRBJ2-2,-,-,CASSEAGASTGELFF,TGTGCCAGCAGTGAGGCGGGGGCCTCCACCGGGGAGCTGTTTTTT
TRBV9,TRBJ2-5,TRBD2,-,CASSVAGGAETQYF,TGTGCCAGCAGCGTAGCCGGGGGGGCCGAGACCCAGTACTTC
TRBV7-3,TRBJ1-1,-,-,CASSLAGSLNTEAFF,TGTGCCAGCAGCTTAGCGGGCTCCCTCAACACTGAAGCTTTCTTT
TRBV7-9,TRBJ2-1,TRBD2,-,CASSLALAGYNEQFF,TGTGCCAGCAGCTTAGCACTAGCGGGGTACAATGAGCAGTTCTTC
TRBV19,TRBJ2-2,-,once,CASSAGPPNTGELFF,TGTGCCAGTAGTGCGGGACCTCCGAACACCGGGGAGCTGTTTTTT
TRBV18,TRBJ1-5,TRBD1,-,CASSRTGISNQPQHF,TGTGCCAGCTCTCGGACAGGGATAAGCAATCAGCCCCAGCATTTT
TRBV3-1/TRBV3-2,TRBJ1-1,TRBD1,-,CASSNRGLGTEAFF,TGTGCCAGCAGCAACAGGGGGCTAGGCACTGAAGCTTTCTTT
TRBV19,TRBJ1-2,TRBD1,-,CASSIDREAYYGYTF,TGTGCCAGTAGTATCGACAGGGAGGCCTACTATGGCTACACCTTC
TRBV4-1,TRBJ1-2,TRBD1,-,CASTRGQGARKDGYTF,TGCGCCAGTACCAGGGGGCAGGGGGCGCGAAAGGATGGCTACACCTTC
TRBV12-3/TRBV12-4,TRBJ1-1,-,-,CASKAGGTEAFF,TGTGCCAGCAAGGCCGGGGGCACTGAAGCTTTCTTT
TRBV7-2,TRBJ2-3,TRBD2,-,CASSAISGGDTDTQYF,TGTGCCAGCAGCGCTATTAGCGGGGGGGACACAGATACGCAGTATTTT
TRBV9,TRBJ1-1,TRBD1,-,CASSAGEGAMNTEAFF,TGTGCCAGCAGCGCCGGAGAGGGGGCTATGAACACTGAAGCTTTCTTT
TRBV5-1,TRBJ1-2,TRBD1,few,CASSSGQGRYGYTF,TGCGCCAGCAGCTCAGGACAGGGCCGATATGGCTACACCTTC
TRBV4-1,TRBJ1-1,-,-,CASSQGAGGVDTEAFF,TGCGCCAGCAGCCAAGGGGCCGGAGGGGTGGACACTGAAGCTTTCTTT
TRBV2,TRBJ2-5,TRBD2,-,CASRPWTSDSETQYF,TGTGCCAGCAGGCCCTGGACTAGCGACTCAGAGACCCAGTACTTC
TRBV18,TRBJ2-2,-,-,CASSKGETRGTGELFF,TGTGCCAGCTCAAAGGGAGAGACAAGAGGCACCGGGGAGCTGTTTTTT
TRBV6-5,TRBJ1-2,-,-,CASSYSNGGYNGYTF,TGTGCCAGCAGTTACTCGAACGGGGGTTATAATGGCTACACCTTC
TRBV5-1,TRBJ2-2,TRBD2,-,CASSGGGRTSAGELFF,TGCGCCAGCAGCGGCGGCGGGCGGACTAGCGCCGGGGAGCTGTTTTTT
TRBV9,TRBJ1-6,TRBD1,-,CASSLQGVASPLHF,TGTGCCAGCAGCCTACAGGGGGTGGCTTCACCCCTCCACTTT
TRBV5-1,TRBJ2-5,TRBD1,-,CASSLGQGARETQYF,TGCGCCAGCAGCTTGGGACAGGGGGCGCGAGAGACCCAGTACTTC